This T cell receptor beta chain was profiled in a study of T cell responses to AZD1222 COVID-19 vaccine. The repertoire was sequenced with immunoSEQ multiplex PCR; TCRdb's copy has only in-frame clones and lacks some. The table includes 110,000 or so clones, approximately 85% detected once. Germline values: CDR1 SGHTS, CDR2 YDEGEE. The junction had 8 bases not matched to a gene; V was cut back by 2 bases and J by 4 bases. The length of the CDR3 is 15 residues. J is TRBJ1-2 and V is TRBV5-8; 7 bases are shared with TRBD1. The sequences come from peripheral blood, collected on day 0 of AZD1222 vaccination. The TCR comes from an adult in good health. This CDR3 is CASSLYRGRLYGYTF. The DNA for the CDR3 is TGTGCCAGCAGCTTATATAGGGGGCGCCTCTATGGCTACACCTTC.